This T cell receptor (beta chain) was documented in a study of response to subunit inactivated influenza vaccine. Trimming removed 0 bases at V and 7 bases at J, with 12 bases between. CDR1 GTSNPN and CDR2 SVGIG come from the germline V gene (reference sequence). The CDR3 is made up of 13 amino acids. Overall study results and limits: The authors suggested that few new T cells are recruited per seasonal influenza vaccination.

TCRdb re-analysed the RT-PCR reads in MiXCR, keeping a single row per CDR3 protein. The sample has 500,000 or so distinct CDR3 sequences, 16% seen once. Of note for this clonotype: Its specificity is unknown.

The rearrangement joins TRBV30 to TRBJ1-2; D is unclear. Sequencing used CD4+ T cells sorted from PBMCs, obtained roughly 24 months after vaccination. The sequence derives from a man aged 50-75 years who received an inactivated influenza vaccine. CDR3 coding DNA: TGTGCCTGGAGTGTAACGGGGATGAGTGGCTACACCTTC. It is translated as CAWSVTGMSGYTF.